This is a list of T cell receptor beta chains from one sample in a study of blood T cell repertoires in COVID-19. Data came from immunoSEQ multiplex PCR; TCRdb stores just in-frame clones and leaves some out. The table includes 100,000 to 150,000 clones, 81% detected once. Sample: peripheral blood. The receptors derive from a man aged 25 to 45 with COVID-19, enrolled during active disease. The CDR3 runs from the conserved cysteine through the conserved F or W. The D gene is left open where the match is weak. Not all rows give a size; the values are once, few, many and, for expanded clones, a class.

J gene: TRBJ2-5
D gene: -
clone size: once
V gene: TRBV18
CDR3 protein: CASSSRQRLQETQYF
CDR3 DNA: TGTGCCAGCTCATCTCGACAAAGATTACAAGAGACCCAGTACTTC

J gene: TRBJ2-1
D gene: TRBD2
clone size: -
V gene: TRBV9
CDR3 protein: CASSLLAGGAQFF
CDR3 DNA: TGTGCCAGCAGCCTACTAGCGGGGGGGGCGCAGTTCTTC

J gene: TRBJ1-2
D gene: -
clone size: -
V gene: TRBV6-5
CDR3 protein: CASSPLGGYGYTF
CDR3 DNA: TGTGCCAGCAGCCCCCTGGGGGGCTATGGCTACACCTTC

J gene: TRBJ2-3
D gene: TRBD2
clone size: once
V gene: TRBV3-1/TRBV3-2
CDR3 protein: CASSQAGGAADTQYF
CDR3 DNA: TGTGCCAGCAGCCAAGCGGGGGGGGCCGCAGATACGCAGTATTTT

J gene: TRBJ1-5
D gene: TRBD1
clone size: -
V gene: TRBV7-8
CDR3 protein: CASSNTGTVIQPQHF
CDR3 DNA: TGTGCCAGCAGCAACACCGGGACAGTCATTCAGCCCCAGCATTTT

J gene: TRBJ2-7
D gene: TRBD1
clone size: -
V gene: TRBV12-5
CDR3 protein: CASASTGTGDSYEQYF
CDR3 DNA: TGTGCTAGTGCCAGCACCGGGACAGGGGATTCCTACGAGCAGTACTTC

J gene: TRBJ2-7
D gene: -
clone size: -
V gene: TRBV30
CDR3 protein: CAWSVLRYEQYF
CDR3 DNA: TGTGCCTGGAGTGTACTAAGGTACGAGCAGTACTTC

J gene: TRBJ2-7
D gene: TRBD2
clone size: once
V gene: TRBV6-5
CDR3 protein: CASSSGRRPYEQYF
CDR3 DNA: TGTGCCAGCAGTAGCGGGAGGAGACCCTACGAGCAGTACTTC

J gene: TRBJ2-3
D gene: -
clone size: once
V gene: TRBV3-1/TRBV3-2
CDR3 protein: CASSQRGYITDTQYF
CDR3 DNA: TGTGCCAGCAGCCAACGGGGGTATATCACAGATACGCAGTATTTT

J gene: TRBJ2-2
D gene: -
clone size: -
V gene: TRBV11-2
CDR3 protein: CASSQTNTGELFF
CDR3 DNA: TGTGCCAGCAGCCAAACGAACACCGGGGAGCTGTTTTTT

J gene: TRBJ2-7
D gene: TRBD2
clone size: -
V gene: TRBV29-1
CDR3 protein: CSAAERGLYLTTDYEQYF
CDR3 DNA: TGCAGCGCTGCTGAGCGGGGCCTATATTTGACTACAGACTACGAGCAGTACTTC

J gene: TRBJ1-6
D gene: TRBD1
clone size: -
V gene: TRBV6-5
CDR3 protein: CASRPGTDSSPLHF
CDR3 DNA: TGTGCCAGCAGACCCGGGACAGACTCTTCACCCCTCCACTTT

J gene: TRBJ1-1
D gene: -
clone size: -
V gene: TRBV2
CDR3 protein: CAIRGGEESEAFF
CDR3 DNA: TGTGCCATCCGGGGGGGGGAAGAGTCTGAAGCTTTCTTT